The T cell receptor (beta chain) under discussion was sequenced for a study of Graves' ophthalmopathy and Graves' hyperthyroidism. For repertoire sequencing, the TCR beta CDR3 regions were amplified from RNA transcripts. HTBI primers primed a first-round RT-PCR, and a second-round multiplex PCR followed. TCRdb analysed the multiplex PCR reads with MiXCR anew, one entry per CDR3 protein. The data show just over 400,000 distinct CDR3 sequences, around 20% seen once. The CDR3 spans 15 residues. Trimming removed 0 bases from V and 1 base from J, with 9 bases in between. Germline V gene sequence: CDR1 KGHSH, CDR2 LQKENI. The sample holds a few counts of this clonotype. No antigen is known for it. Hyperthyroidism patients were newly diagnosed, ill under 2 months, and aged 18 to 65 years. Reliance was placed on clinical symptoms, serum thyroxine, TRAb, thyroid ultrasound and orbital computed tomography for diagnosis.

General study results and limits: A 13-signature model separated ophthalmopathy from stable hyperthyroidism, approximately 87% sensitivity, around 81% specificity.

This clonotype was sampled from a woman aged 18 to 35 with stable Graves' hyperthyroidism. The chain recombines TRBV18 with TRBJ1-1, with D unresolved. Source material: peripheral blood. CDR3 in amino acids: CASSPPSKGNTEAFF. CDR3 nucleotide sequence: TGTGCCAGCTCACCACCGAGTAAGGGGAACACTGAAGCTTTCTTT. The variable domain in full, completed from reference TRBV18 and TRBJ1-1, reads NAGVMQNPRHLVRRRGQEARLRCSPMKGHSHVYWYRQLPEEGLKFMVYLQKENIIDESGMPKERFSAEFPKEGPSILRIQQVVRGDSAAYFCASSPPSKGNTEAFFGQGTRLTVV.